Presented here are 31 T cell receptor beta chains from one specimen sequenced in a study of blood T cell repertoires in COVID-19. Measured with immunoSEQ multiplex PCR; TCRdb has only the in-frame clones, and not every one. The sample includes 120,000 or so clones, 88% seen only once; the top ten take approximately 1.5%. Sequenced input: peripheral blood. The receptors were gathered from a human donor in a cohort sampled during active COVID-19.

CDR3 sequence: CASSYTGGSETQYF. DNA of the CDR3: TGTGCCAGTAGCTATACAGGGGGCTCGGAGACCCAGTACTTC. The chain carries TRBV19 and TRBJ2-5; TRBD1 matches at 9 bases. Germline loops: CDR1 LNHDA, CDR2 SQIVND (reference sequence). V lost 6 bases to trimming and J lost 5 bases; unmatched junction nucleotides: 7. The CDR3 contains 14 residues.

The CDR3 DNA follows: TGTGCCAGCAGTTTAGGGTCCCCCGGACTGCACCAAGAGACCCAGTACTTC. Its translation: CASSLGSPGLHQETQYF. The rearrangement joins TRBV28 to TRBJ2-5; D might be TRBD2 (5 bases). Deletions cut 2 bases from V and 0 bases from J, with 16 bases between. CDR1 and CDR2 from the germline V gene are MDHEN and SYDVKM. This CDR3 has 17 amino acids.

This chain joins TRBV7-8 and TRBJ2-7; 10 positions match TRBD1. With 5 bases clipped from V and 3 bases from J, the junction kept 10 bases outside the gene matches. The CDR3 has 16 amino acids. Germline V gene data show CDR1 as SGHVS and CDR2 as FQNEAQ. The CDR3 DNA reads TGTGCCAGCAGCACAGGATTCGGACAGGGGGGCTACGAGCAGTACTTC. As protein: CASSTGFGQGGYEQYF.

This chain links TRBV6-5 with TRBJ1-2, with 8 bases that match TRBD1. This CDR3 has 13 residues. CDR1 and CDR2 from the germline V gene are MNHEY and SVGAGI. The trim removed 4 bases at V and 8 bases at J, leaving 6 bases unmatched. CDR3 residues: CASSFRQGLGYTF. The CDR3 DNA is TGTGCCAGCAGTTTTCGACAGGGGTTGGGCTACACCTTC.

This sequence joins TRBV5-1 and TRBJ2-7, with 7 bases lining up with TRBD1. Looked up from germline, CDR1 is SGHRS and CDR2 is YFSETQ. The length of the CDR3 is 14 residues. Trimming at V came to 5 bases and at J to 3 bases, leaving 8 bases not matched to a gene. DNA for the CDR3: TGCGCCAGCAGGAGGAGACAGGGTATCTACGAGCAGTACTTC. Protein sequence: CASRRRQGIYEQYF.

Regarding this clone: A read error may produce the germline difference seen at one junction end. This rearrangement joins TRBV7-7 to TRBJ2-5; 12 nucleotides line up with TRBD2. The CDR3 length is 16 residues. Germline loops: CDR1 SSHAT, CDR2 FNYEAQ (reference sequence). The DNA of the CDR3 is TGTGCTAGCAGCCCGGGACTAGCGGGTCCTTCTGAGACCCAGTACTTC. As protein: CASSPGLAGPSETQYF.

CDR3 DNA sequence: TGTGCCAGCAGCCTTAGCGGCTACTCCTACAATGAGCAGTTCTTC. It translates to CASSLSGYSYNEQFF. The chain employs TRBV7-2 and TRBJ2-1, with D perhaps matching TRBD2 (6 bases). There are 15 residues in the CDR3. Per the germline V gene, CDR1 is SGHTA and CDR2 is FQGNSA. Trimming shortened V by 5 bases and J by 0 bases, and 11 bases separated the two germline ends.

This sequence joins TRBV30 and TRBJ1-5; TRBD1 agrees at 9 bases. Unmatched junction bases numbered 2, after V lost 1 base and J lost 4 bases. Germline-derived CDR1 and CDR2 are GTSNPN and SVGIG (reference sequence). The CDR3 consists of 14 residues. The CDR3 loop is CAWSAGTGNQPQHF. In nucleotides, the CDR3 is TGTGCCTGGAGTGCCGGGACAGGGAATCAGCCCCAGCATTTT.

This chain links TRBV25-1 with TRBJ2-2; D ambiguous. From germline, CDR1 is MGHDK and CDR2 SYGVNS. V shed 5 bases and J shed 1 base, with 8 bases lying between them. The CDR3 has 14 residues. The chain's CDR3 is CASSPSGNTGELFF. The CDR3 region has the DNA TGTGCCAGCAGTCCGTCAGGGAACACCGGGGAGCTGTTTTTT.

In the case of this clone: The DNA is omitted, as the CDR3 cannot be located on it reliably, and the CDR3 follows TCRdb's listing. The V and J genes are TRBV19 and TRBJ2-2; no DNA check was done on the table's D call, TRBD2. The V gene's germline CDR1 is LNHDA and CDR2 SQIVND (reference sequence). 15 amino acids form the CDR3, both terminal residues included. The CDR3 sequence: CASTSGLGGTGELFF.

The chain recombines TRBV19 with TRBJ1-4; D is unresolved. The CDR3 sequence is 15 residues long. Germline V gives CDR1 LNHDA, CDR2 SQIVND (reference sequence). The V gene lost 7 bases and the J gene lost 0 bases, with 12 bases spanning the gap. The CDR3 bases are TGTGCCAGTAATCCCCGACGGGCAACTAATGAAAAACTGTTTTTT. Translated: CASNPRRATNEKLFF. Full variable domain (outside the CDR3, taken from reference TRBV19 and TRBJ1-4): DGGITQSPKYLFRKEGQNVTLSCEQNLNHDAMYWYRQDPGQGLRLIYYSQIVNDFQKGDIAEGYSVSREKKESFPLTVTSAQKNPTAFYLCASNPRRATNEKLFFGSGTQLSVL.

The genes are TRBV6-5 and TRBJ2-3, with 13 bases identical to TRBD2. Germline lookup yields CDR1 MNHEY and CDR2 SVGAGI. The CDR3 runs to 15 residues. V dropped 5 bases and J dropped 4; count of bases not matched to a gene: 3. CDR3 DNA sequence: TGTGCCAGCAGTACTAGCGGGGGGGCCCCAGATACGCAGTATTTT. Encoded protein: CASSTSGGAPDTQYF.

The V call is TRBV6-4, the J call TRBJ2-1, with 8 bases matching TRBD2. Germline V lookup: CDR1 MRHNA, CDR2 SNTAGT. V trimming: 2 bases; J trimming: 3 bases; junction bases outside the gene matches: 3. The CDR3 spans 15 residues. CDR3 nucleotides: TGTGCCAGCAGTGACGCGGGAGGACTCTACAATGAGCAGTTCTTC. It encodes CASSDAGGLYNEQFF.

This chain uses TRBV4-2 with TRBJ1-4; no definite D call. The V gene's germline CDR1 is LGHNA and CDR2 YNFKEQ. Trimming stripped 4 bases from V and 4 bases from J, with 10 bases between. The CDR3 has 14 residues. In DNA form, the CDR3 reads TGTGCCAGCAGCCCCGGTCGGGTTAATGAAAAACTGTTTTTT. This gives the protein CASSPGRVNEKLFF.

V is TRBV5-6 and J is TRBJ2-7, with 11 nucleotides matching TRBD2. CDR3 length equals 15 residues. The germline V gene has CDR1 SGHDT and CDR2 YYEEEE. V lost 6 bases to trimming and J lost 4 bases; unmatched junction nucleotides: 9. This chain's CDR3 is CASTETSGSTYEQYF. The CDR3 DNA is TGTGCCAGCACCGAAACTAGCGGGAGTACGTACGAGCAGTACTTC.

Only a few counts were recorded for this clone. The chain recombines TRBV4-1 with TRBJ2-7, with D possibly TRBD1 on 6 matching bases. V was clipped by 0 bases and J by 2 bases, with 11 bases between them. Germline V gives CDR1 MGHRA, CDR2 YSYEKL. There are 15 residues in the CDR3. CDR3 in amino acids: CASSQDQAGAYEQYF. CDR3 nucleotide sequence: TGCGCCAGCAGCCAAGATCAGGCAGGGGCCTACGAGCAGTACTTC.

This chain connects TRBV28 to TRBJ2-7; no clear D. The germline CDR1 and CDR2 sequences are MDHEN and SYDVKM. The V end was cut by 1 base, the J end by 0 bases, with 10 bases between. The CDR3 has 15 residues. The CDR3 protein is CASSLLAAASYEQYF. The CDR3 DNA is TGTGCCAGCAGTTTATTGGCGGCCGCCTCCTACGAGCAGTACTTC.

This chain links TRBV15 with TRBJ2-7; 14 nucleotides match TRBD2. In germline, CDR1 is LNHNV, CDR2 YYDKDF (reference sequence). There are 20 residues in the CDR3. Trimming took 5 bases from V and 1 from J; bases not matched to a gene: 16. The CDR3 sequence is CATSAVSRGLAGVWSYEQYF. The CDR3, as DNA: TGTGCCACCAGCGCTGTTTCCAGGGGACTAGCGGGAGTTTGGTCCTACGAGCAGTACTTC.

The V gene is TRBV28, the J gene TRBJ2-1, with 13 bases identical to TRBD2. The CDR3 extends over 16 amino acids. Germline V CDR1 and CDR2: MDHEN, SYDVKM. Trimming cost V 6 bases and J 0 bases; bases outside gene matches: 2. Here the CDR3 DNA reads TGTGCCAGCAGGGGGACTAGCGGGAACTCCTACAATGAGCAGTTCTTC. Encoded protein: CASRGTSGNSYNEQFF.

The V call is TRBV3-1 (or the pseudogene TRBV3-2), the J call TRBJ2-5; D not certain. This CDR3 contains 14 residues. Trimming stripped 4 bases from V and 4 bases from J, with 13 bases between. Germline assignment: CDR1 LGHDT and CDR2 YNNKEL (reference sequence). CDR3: CASSRRPGLETQYF. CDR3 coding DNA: TGTGCCAGCAGCCGCCGACCGGGTCTAGAGACCCAGTACTTC.

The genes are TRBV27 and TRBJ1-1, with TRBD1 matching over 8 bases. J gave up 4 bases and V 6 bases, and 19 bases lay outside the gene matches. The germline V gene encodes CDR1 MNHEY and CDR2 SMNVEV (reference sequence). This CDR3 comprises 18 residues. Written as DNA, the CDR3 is TGTGCCAGCAGCCGATTCGGACAGGGAGGGACATTGGGCACTGAAGCTTTCTTT. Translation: CASSRFGQGGTLGTEAFF.

Here the CDR3 reads CASRLGQGAYEQYF. For the CDR3, the DNA is TGTGCCAGCAGACTTGGACAGGGGGCCTACGAGCAGTACTTC. This chain uses TRBV5-6 with TRBJ2-7; 10 bases align to TRBD1. CDR1 and CDR2 from the germline V gene are SGHDT and YYEEEE. CDR3 length: 14 residues. The V and J ends lost 5 bases and 2 bases, in that order; junction bases with no gene match: 4. Full variable domain (remainder filled in from reference TRBV5-6 and TRBJ2-7): DAGVTQSPTHLIKTRGQQVTLRCSPKSGHDTVSWYQQALGQGPQFIFQYYEEEERQRGNFPDRFSGHQFPNYSSELNVNALLLGDSALYLCASRLGQGAYEQYFGPGTRLTVT.

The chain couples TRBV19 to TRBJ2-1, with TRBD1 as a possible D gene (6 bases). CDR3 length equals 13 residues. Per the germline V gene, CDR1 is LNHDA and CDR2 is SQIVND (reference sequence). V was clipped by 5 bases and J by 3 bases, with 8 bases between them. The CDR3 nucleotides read TGTGCCAGTAGTCCCAGGGGCTACAATGAGCAGTTCTTC. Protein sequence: CASSPRGYNEQFF.

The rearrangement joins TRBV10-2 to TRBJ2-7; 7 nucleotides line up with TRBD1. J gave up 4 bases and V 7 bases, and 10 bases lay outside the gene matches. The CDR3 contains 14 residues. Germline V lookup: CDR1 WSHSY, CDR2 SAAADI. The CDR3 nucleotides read TGCGCCAGCACGAGGACAGGAGATGGGTACGAGCAGTACTTC. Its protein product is CASTRTGDGYEQYF.

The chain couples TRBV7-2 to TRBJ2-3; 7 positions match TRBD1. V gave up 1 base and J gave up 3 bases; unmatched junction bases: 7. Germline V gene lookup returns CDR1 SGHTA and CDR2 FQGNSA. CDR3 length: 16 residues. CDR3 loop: CASSLGGDSRTDTQYF. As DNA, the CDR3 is TGTGCCAGCAGCTTAGGTGGGGACAGCCGGACAGATACGCAGTATTTT.

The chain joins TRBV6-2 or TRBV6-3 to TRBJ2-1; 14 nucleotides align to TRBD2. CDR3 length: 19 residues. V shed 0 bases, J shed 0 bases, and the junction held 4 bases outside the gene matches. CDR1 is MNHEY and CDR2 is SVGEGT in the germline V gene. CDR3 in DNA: TGTGCCAGCAGTTACTCGGGACTAGCGGGGGTGAGCTCCTACAATGAGCAGTTCTTC. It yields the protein CASSYSGLAGVSSYNEQFF.

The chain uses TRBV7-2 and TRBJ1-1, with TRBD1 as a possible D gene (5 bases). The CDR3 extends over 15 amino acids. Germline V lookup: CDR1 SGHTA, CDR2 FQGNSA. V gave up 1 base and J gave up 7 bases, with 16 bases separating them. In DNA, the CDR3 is TGTGCCAGCAGCTTAGATGGCAGGGCAAACTATGAAGCTTTCTTT. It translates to CASSLDGRANYEAFF. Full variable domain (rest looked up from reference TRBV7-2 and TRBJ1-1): GAGVSQSPSNKVTEKGKDVELRCDPISGHTALYWYRQSLGQGLEFLIYFQGNSAPDKSGLPSDRFSAERTGGSVSTLTIQRTQQEDSAVYLCASSLDGRANYEAFFGQGTRLTVV.

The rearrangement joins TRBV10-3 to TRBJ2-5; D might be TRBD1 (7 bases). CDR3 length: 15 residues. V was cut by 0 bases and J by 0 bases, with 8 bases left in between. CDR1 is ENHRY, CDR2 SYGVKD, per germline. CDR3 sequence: CAISESRGDQETQYF. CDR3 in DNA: TGTGCCATCAGTGAGTCCAGGGGGGACCAAGAGACCCAGTACTTC.

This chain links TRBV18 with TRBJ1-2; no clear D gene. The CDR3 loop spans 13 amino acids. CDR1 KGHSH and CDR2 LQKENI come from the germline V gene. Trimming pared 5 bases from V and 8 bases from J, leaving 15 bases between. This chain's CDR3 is CASSSTVIEGYTF. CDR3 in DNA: TGTGCCAGCTCATCCACAGTGATTGAGGGCTACACCTTC.

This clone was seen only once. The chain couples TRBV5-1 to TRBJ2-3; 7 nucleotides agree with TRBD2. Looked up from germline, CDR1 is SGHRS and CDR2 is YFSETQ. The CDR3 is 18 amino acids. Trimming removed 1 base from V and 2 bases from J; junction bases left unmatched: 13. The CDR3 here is CASSLFGGSPFDTDTQYF. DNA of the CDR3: TGCGCCAGCAGCTTGTTTGGCGGGAGTCCTTTCGACACAGATACGCAGTATTTT.

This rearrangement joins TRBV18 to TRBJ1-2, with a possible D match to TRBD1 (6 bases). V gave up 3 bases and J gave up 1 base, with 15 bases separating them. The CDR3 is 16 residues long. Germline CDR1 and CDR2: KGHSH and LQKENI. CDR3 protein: CASSPGGRAFNYGYTF. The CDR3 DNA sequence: TGTGCCAGCTCACCGGGGGGGCGAGCTTTTAACTATGGCTACACCTTC.